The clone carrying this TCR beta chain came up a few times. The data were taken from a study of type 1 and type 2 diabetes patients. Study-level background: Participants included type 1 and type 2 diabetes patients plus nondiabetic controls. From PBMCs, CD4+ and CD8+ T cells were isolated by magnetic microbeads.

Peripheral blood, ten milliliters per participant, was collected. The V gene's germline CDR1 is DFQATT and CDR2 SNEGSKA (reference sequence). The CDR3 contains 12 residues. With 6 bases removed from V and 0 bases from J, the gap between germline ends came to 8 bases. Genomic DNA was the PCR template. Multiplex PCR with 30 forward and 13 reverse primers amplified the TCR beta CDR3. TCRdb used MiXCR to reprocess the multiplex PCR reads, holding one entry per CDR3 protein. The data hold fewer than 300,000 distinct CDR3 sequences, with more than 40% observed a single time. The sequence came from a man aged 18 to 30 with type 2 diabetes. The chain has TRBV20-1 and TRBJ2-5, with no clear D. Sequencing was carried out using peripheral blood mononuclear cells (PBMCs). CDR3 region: CSATQDQETQYF. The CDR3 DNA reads TGCAGTGCGACCCAGGACCAAGAGACCCAGTACTTC.